The 8 T cell receptor beta chains below were found in one sample sequenced in a study of blood T cells in healthy people across ages. Using a J-beta primer mix together with a sample-barcoded 5' primer, a second PCR was run for about 6 to 11 cycles. Each CDR3 protein is one row after TCRdb ran MiXCR on the 5' RACE reads. There are roughly 1,800,000 distinct CDR3 sequences in the sample; approximately 50% occur only once, and about 2.1% lies in the top ten. Sequenced material: blood. Source of these receptors: a woman aged 35 to 49 in good health.

The rearrangement links TRBV5-5 to TRBJ2-3, with 9 bases matching TRBD1. The CDR3 consists of 15 residues. Germline CDR1 is SGHKS and CDR2 is YYEKEE (reference sequence). V dropped 4 bases and J dropped 5; count of bases not matched to a gene: 8. The DNA of the CDR3 is TGTGCCAGCAGCCTAACCGGACAGGGGCGAGATACGCAGTATTTT. Residues: CASSLTGQGRDTQYF.

This clonotype has a handful of counts. This chain connects TRBV7-2 to TRBJ2-7; D is perhaps TRBD1 (5 bases). CDR1 SGHTA and CDR2 FQGNSA come from the germline V gene. The CDR3 runs to 15 residues. Trimming cost V 6 bases and J 2 bases, with 17 bases left between them. The CDR3 spells CASRKEALGAYEQYF. The CDR3 DNA is TGTGCCAGCAGAAAAGAGGCGTTAGGGGCCTACGAGCAGTACTTC.

This clonotype showed up just a few times. This sequence joins TRBV29-1 and TRBJ2-1; possible D gene TRBD2, 6 bases. The CDR3 has 16 residues. Germline CDR1 is SQVTM and CDR2 is ANQGSEA. Trimming pared 1 base from V and 3 bases from J, leaving 16 bases between. In DNA form, the CDR3 reads TGCAGCGTTGAAGGTTCGGCGAAAGCGGGCTACAATGAGCAGTTCTTC. Encoded protein: CSVEGSAKAGYNEQFF.

CDR3 DNA sequence: TGCAGTGCGGGGGACCCTGGTTTATATGGCTACACCTTC. This codes for CSAGDPGLYGYTF. The rearrangement joins TRBV20-1 to TRBJ1-2; weak D call: TRBD1 (5 bases). Trimming cost V 6 bases and J 5 bases, with 16 bases left between them. The CDR3 loop spans 13 amino acids. Germline loops: CDR1 DFQATT, CDR2 SNEGSKA (reference sequence).

The CDR3 bases are TGTGCCAGCAGCTTAGCCACAGGGGCTCCCTCCACTATAGCCAAAAACATTCAGTACTTC. This codes for CASSLATGAPSTIAKNIQYF. This chain uses TRBV7-8 with TRBJ2-4; 7 nucleotides match TRBD1. J gave up 0 bases and V 0 bases, and 14 bases lay outside the gene matches. The germline V gene encodes CDR1 SGHVS and CDR2 FQNEAQ. The CDR3 runs to 20 residues.

This clonotype has a handful of counts. The chain is built from TRBV5-1 and TRBJ2-1, with 14 bases matching TRBD2. Matching the DNA end better, TRBJ2-7 makes the J call doubtful. CDR3 length equals 15 residues. Per the germline V gene, CDR1 is SGHRS and CDR2 is YFSETQ. The CDR3: CASSWTSGGNNEQYF. The CDR3 DNA reads TGCGCCAGCAGCTGGACTAGCGGGGGGAACAATGAGCAGTACTTC.

A few counts support this clonotype. The chain uses TRBV2 and TRBJ1-5; D remains ambiguous. V was cut by 3 bases and J by 4 bases, with 7 bases left in between. There are 13 residues in the CDR3. Germline-derived CDR1 and CDR2 are SNHLY and FYNNEI. The CDR3 sequence: CASSDSENQPQHF. Here the CDR3 DNA reads TGTGCCAGCAGTGATTCAGAGAATCAGCCCCAGCATTTT. Full variable domain (rest looked up from reference TRBV2 and TRBJ1-5): EPEVTQTPSHQVTQMGQEVILRCVPISNHLYFYWYRQILGQKVEFLVSFYNNEISEKSEIFDDQFSVERPDGSNFTLKIRSTKLEDSAMYFCASSDSENQPQHFGDGTRLSIL.

This rearrangement joins TRBV6-2 or TRBV6-3 to TRBJ2-5; no reliable D call. The DNA end favors TRBJ2-7, so the J call may be wrong. CDR1 MNHEY and CDR2 SVGEGT come from the germline V gene. The CDR3 extends over 12 amino acids. In DNA, the CDR3 is TGTGCCAGCAGTTTAGGACCCACCGAGCAGTACTTC. As protein: CASSLGPTEQYF.